This TCR beta chain was recovered during a study of type 1 and type 2 diabetes patients. In the study overall: CD4+ or CD8+ T cells were positively selected from PBMCs with microbeads.

Genomic DNA was the PCR template. Amplification of the beta chain CDR3 used 30 forward and 13 reverse multiplex primers. TCRdb re-called the multiplex PCR reads through MiXCR, storing one row per CDR3 protein. Among about 270,000 distinct CDR3 sequences, roughly 44% were seen once, and the ten largest hold approximately 13%. Study-wide results and caveats: In CD4+ and CD8+ T cells, type 2 diabetes diversity exceeded type 1. V and J gene usage correlated at about 0.97 between type 2 diabetes and control samples.

The CDR3 runs 13 residues. CDR1 and CDR2 from the germline V gene are SGHTA and FQGTGA. With V trimmed by 3 bases and J by 8 bases, 5 bases remained unmatched. This clonotype was seen a handful of times. The target antigen is unknown. V gene TRBV7-3 combines with J gene TRBJ1-2; TRBD1 aligns across 8 bases. This clonotype was obtained from a man between 18 and 29 years old with type 2 diabetes. Source material: peripheral blood mononuclear cells (PBMCs). CDR3 sequence (DNA): TGTGCCAGCAGCTTCCAGGGGGCGCGGGGCTACACCTTC. It translates to CASSFQGARGYTF.